This TCR beta chain emerged from a study of cytomegalovirus exposure and HLA in healthy donors (dated by TCRdb to 2016 to 2017). Describing the broader study: An earlier analysis of fewer than 750 of the donors reported approximately 280 Gb of sequence data and 95 million to 140 million unique TCR beta sequences obtained from around 190 million T cells. An early release covering approximately 600 HLA-typed donors comprised about 320 gigabases of sequencing data and about 90 million unique TCR sequences. Of the roughly 390 genotyped donors, approximately 81% were placed in the genetic ancestry cluster associated with self-reported Caucasian donors. The study was designed to test whether signatures of past pathogen exposure could be identified by cataloging public T cell receptors. The study used immunosequencing to profile the T cell repertoires of 600 to 850 subjects and linked those repertoires to cytomegalovirus serostatus. In addition to the first cohort of about 650 subjects, a separate validation cohort of some 120 different subjects was used. To predict cytomegalovirus infection status, the study combined high-throughput TCR immunosequencing, statistical association of individual TCRs with disease status, and machine learning. In a later analysis, previously published TCR beta repertoires from several hundred donors were re-analyzed and high-resolution HLA genotyping was added so that TCR occurrence patterns could be studied. Rather than using new phenotypic data, the later analysis identified candidate immune exposures from TCR beta sequences and from how often those sequences occurred across donors. An earlier analysis of some 600 of the donors applied high-throughput TCR beta sequencing to assess whether each TCR beta V gene segment acted as functional or pseudogenic. Donor age, sex, ethnicity and CMV serostatus were collected together with the repertoire data. Genome-wide SNP genotypes for about 65% of the roughly 700 donors were used in a later genetic analysis, which treated that subset as a discovery cohort. All discovery cohort repertoires had been generated using a single sequencing platform. Both class I and class II loci were covered by HLA typing, at four-digit resolution. The number of donors typed differed by locus, with roughly 629-640 for A, B, C, DRB1 and DQB1, roughly 550 for DQA1, over 600 for DPA1, and around 430 for DPB1. Roughly 5 DR-DQ haplotypes were handled as single units for association and clustering because linkage in the cohort was strong. On average, over 200,000 unique TCR beta nucleotide sequences were sequenced per donor among some 430 genotyped donors of the cohort, with about 19% of those sequences being non-productive. General conclusions and limits of the study: A later analysis found that TCR association rates varied across HLA loci, with DRB1 alleles showing the most associated TCRs and HLA-C alleles the fewest. In a later analysis, several top co-occurrence clusters were reported to appear linked to parvovirus B19, influenza, CMV and Epstein-Barr virus. Correlated functional status among segregating V segments might be attributable to linkage disequilibrium, but an unknown experimental factor could not be ruled out. In an earlier analysis of approximately 600 of the donors, most TCR beta V segments were observed in productive rearrangements about 87% or about 30% of the time, broadly matching IMGT annotations. V-gene and J-gene trimming of TCR beta chains was associated with a missense DCLRE1C variant in a later genetic analysis, and the association was replicated in an independent cohort. The presence/absence analyses assumed that sequencing depth was roughly uniform across donors, and that assumption may not be true. A group of highly shared sequence variants was considered likely to be a technical artifact of the sequencing pipeline. Most CMV-associated TCR beta chains appeared to be HLA-restricted in a later analysis, and the HLA associations seemed to be driven largely by CMV exposure. In both the original and validation cohorts, the classifier was reported to diagnose cytomegalovirus status with high specificity and sensitivity. The study listed 164 TCR beta chains as associated with cytomegalovirus. Only TCR beta chains were sequenced in this cohort, and the absence of alpha or paired-chain data limited detectable features. It was suggested by the authors that the approach could potentially be generalized to other disease states and immunological phenotypes. Strong co-occurrence of HLA alleles, especially DR and DQ, made assigning TCR associations to individual alleles difficult. Most TCR sequences were observed very rarely across donors, whereas some public TCRs were present in many individuals. In vitro tests confirmed that three of the cytomegalovirus-associated TCR beta chains recognize cytomegalovirus antigens. A further reported finding was that TCR beta sequences accurately predicted the HLA-A and HLA-B alleles for most subjects in the first cohort. In a later analysis, HLA-associated TCR beta chains showed more clonal expansion and lower generation probabilities than non-associated chains that were equally common. In a later genetic analysis, fewer N-insertions in productive TCRs were reported among donors in an Asian-associated ancestry cluster than the roughly 710-donor mean. Over 15 rarely observed V segments, including chromosome 9 orphons, were excluded from the earlier analysis of several hundred of the donors because counts were too low. Because HLA typing was missing for some donors at each locus, association tests included only the typed subset. Specific HLA alleles were associated with about 17,000 TCR beta sequences at a false discovery rate of 0.05 in a later analysis. The only immune exposure information available for the cohort was CMV serostatus.

The library was produced with the immunoSEQ multiplex PCR assay. The multiplex PCR relied on a mix of 60 forward primers for TCR Vbeta segments and 13 reverse primers for TCR Jbeta segments. Amplification of the CDR3 region of rearranged TCR beta genes was performed with a multiplex PCR assay on genomic DNA. Amplified TCR beta libraries were sequenced as 87-base-pair reads on the Illumina HiSeq System. Regarding the original processing steps: In a later analysis, tens of millions of unique TCR beta chains were counted across the roughly 670 repertoires, and around 10 million of these chains were shared by at least two donors. Raw reads were error-corrected and collapsed into unique sequences by a nearest-neighbor algorithm in which closely related sequences were merged to remove PCR and sequencing errors. To assign V, D and J gene segments, CDR3 sequences were aligned to IMGT reference sequences. For a sequence to be retained, a match of at least six nucleotides was required to both a V gene segment and a J gene segment. Rearrangements were called productive when the CDR3 lacked stop codons and stayed in frame with V and J; all others were non-productive. Following IMGT convention, CDR3 was defined as the stretch from the second conserved V-encoded cysteine up to the conserved J-encoded phenylalanine. Sequences without an unambiguous match to a single V gene segment were excluded from the earlier analysis of a few hundred of the donors. An earlier analysis of approximately 590 of the donors classified V segments as functional when productive rearrangements were above 56.7% and as segregating when the standard deviation between donors was above 5%. To diagnose cytomegalovirus status from the catalog of TCR beta chain sequences, a statistical classification framework was built. In a later analysis, V and J genes were assigned by comparing TCR nucleotide sequences against IMGT/GENE-DB human TR gene sequences. In a later analysis, CDR3 sequences and most-parsimonious VDJ recombination scenarios were assigned using the TCRdist pipeline. In a later analysis, every TCR beta chain was defined by the combination of its CDR3 amino acid sequence and its V-gene family, and reads without a unique V-gene family were dropped. In a later analysis, approximately 590 highly shared, low-generation-probability nucleotide sequences were removed to address suspected cross-contamination and a sequencing artifact. A later analysis calculated a clonal expansion index for each public chain from normalized within-repertoire ranks of inferred template counts. A later analysis computed generation probabilities with a VDJ recombination model fitted to out-of-frame rearrangements, and checked the results against IGoR. In a later analysis, TCR-TCR, TCR-HLA and TCR-CMV co-occurrence was scored with hypergeometric tests, and a repertoire-size bias correction was applied to TCR pairs. False discovery rates were estimated in a later analysis by permuting HLA or CMV assignments 20 times. In a later analysis, co-occurring TCRs were grouped using DBSCAN, with TCRdist sequence similarity added in when clustering inside HLA-allele-positive subsets. Repertoires with fewer than 30,000 or more than 120,000 public chains, plus five repertoires with anomalous nucleotide sharing, were excluded from co-occurrence clustering. Here the immuneACCESS table is served through TCRdb, limited to in-frame sequences with V and J called. Missing clones are a known gap in these copies; in checked studies unresolved V genes cover under half, and the rest lacks a known reason. That table furnishes V, J and clone size, whereas the DNA furnished D and trimming. The sample table shows roughly 100,000 clones, and roughly 72% are seen once. Jointly, the top ten make up approximately 5.3% of the sample.

In total, 630 or so healthy bone marrow donors made up the cohort. All cohort members were sampled while nominally healthy, although unrecorded immune exposures were likely present. The donor was CMV seropositive and was included in the group of around 300 seropositive cohort members. Each donor provided a peripheral blood sample, and peripheral blood mononuclear cells were used for TCR beta sequencing. The Qiagen DNeasy Blood Extraction Kit was used to extract genomic DNA from the blood cell samples. Details on this clone: The antigen it binds to is not known. The input lacks base qualities; no much larger clone sits a single base away.

Material: PBMCs. This receptor was taken from a man aged 30 to 39 in good health and CMV-seropositive.

The DNA sequence follows: TGTGCCAGCAGCCAAAGACAGGGAACCTACGAGCAGTACTTC. This yields the protein CASSQRQGTYEQYF. The chain is made from TRBV7-2 and TRBJ2-7, with 7 junctional bases fitting TRBD1. For CDR1 and CDR2, the germline V gene lists SGHTA and FQGNSA. Unmatched junction bases come to 6, with V trimmed by 5 bases and J by 2 bases. There are 14 amino acids in the CDR3, from cysteine to phenylalanine inclusive. Just CDR3 DNA is preserved here, 42 bases in frame from base 1.